Listed below are T cell receptor beta chains from one sample, sequenced in a study of T-cell reconstitution after alpha-beta-depleted transplantation in children. TCRdb re-called the PCR reads through MiXCR, storing one row per CDR3 protein. The repertoire holds approximately 200,000 distinct CDR3 sequences, with roughly 6.5% as singletons. This material consisted of PBMCs, taken before TCRalphabeta/CD19-depleted stem cell transplant. The receptors come from a girl under three years old with combined immunodeficiency, due to receive a stem cell transplant. CDR3s include the opening cysteine and the closing phenylalanine or tryptophan. D genes are given only for firm matches. The size field is filled for only some rows; it gives once, few, many or a size class.

many,TRBV20-1,TRBD1,TRBJ2-5,TGCAGTGCTGACGGGACAGGGTTAGAGACCCAGTACTTC,CSADGTGLETQYF
many,TRBV9,TRBD1,TRBJ1-4,TGTGCCAGCAGCGTAGGGGGACAGCTTTTTTCAACTAATGAAAAACTGTTTTTT,CASSVGGQLFSTNEKLFF
many,TRBV12-5,TRBD1,TRBJ2-3,TGTGCTAGTGGTTTGGAGCGACAGGGCCCAGATACGCAGTATTTT,CASGLERQGPDTQYF
-,TRBV28,-,TRBJ1-1,TGTGCCAGCAGTGATAATCCGGGACCGTTGAACACTGAAGCTTTCTTT,CASSDNPGPLNTEAFF
few,TRBV11-2,TRBD1,TRBJ2-6,TGTGCCAGCAGCCTCCGGGACAGGGCGTACTCTGGGGCCAACGTCCTGACTTTC,CASSLRDRAYSGANVLTF
many,TRBV7-6,-,TRBJ2-3,TGTGCCAGCAGCTTTGCTAGCGGCACAGATACGCAGTATTTT,CASSFASGTDTQYF
many,TRBV7-6,-,TRBJ2-3,TGTGCCAGCAGTAAGACAGGCACAGATACGCAGTATTTT,CASSKTGTDTQYF
many,TRBV11-2,-,TRBJ2-5,TGTGCCAGCAGCTCGTCGGAGCTCCCAAACCTTCAAGAGACCCAGTACTTC,CASSSSELPNLQETQYF
many,TRBV12-3/TRBV12-4,-,TRBJ1-2,TGTGCCAGCAGTCGTTGGGACGTGTTCTATGGCTACACCTTC,CASSRWDVFYGYTF
many,TRBV20-1,TRBD2,TRBJ2-1,TGCAGTGCTAAGCTTGTCTCGGCTAGCGGGGGGGTACCGAGCTCCTACAATGAGCAGTTCTTC,CSAKLVSASGGVPSSYNEQFF
few,TRBV20-1,-,TRBJ1-2,TGCAGTGCTAGAACTAACTATGGCTACACCTTC,CSARTNYGYTF
many,TRBV3-1,-,TRBJ2-5,TGTGCCAGCAGCCAAGAGTGGCTAGAGACCCAGTACTTC,CASSQEWLETQYF
many,TRBV4-2,TRBD2,TRBJ2-1,TGTGCCAGCAGCCAAGATAGGAGCGGGACTTACAATGAGCAGTTCTTC,CASSQDRSGTYNEQFF
many,TRBV7-8,-,TRBJ2-7,TGTGCCAGCAGCTTAAGTACAGGTTTCTCCTACGAGCAGTACTTC,CASSLSTGFSYEQYF
many,TRBV12-3/TRBV12-4,TRBD1,TRBJ2-5,TGTGCCAGCAGTCCCTCGGGACAGCCCTTCCAAGAGACCCAGTACTTC,CASSPSGQPFQETQYF
-,TRBV29-1,-,TRBJ2-1,TGCAGCGTTGGGGCACAGGGCGACGATGAGCAGTTCTTC,CSVGAQGDDEQFF
many,TRBV20-1,TRBD1,TRBJ1-5,TGCAGTGCTAGTGGCAGGGGGGCTCAGCCCCAGCATTTT,CSASGRGAQPQHF